These T cell receptor beta chains were read from a single sample in a study of T-cell memory formation after mild COVID-19. TCRdb recomputed calls from the 5' RACE reads with MiXCR, one row per CDR3 protein. The sample yields 450,000 or so distinct CDR3 sequences, about 23% seen once. Sequenced sample: PBMCs or a T cell subset sorted from them (not recorded which). Source of these receptors: an adult woman who had mild COVID-19 (a few samples of this study predate the infection). Cell type and time point are not known. Both conserved end residues are part of each CDR3. The D gene is left open where the match is weak. Rows give clone size only sometimes, using once, few, many, or a class for an expanded clone.

V	size	D	J	DNA	CDR3
TRBV11-2	few	NA	TRBJ2-1	TGTGCCAGCAGCTTAGATGGCCTCCCCTACAATGAGCAGTTCTTC	CASSLDGLPYNEQFF
TRBV6-4	NA	NA	TRBJ2-3	TGTGCAAGCAGTGACTCGTGGGGGGGCACAGATACGCAGTATTTT	CASSDSWGGTDTQYF
TRBV5-1	few	TRBD1	TRBJ2-7	TGCGCCAGCAGCCGGGATGGGGACAGGGGCTTTTACGAGCAGTACTTC	CASSRDGDRGFYEQYF
TRBV12-3/TRBV12-4	NA	NA	TRBJ1-1	TGTGCCAGCAGTTTAAACGGGGGAAACACTGAAGCTTTCTTT	CASSLNGGNTEAFF
TRBV14	NA	TRBD2	TRBJ2-7	TGTGCCAGCAGCCAAGATTATTGGCGGGAGGGCCGATACGAGCAGTACTTC	CASSQDYWREGRYEQYF
TRBV5-1	NA	NA	TRBJ2-7	TGCGCCAGCAGGGAGGGGCGGCACAACGCCTACGAGCAGTACTTC	CASREGRHNAYEQYF
TRBV20-1	NA	TRBD1	TRBJ1-3	TGCAGTGCTACCCGGGACAGGGGCAAAGCGGGAAACACCATATATTTT	CSATRDRGKAGNTIYF
TRBV12-3/TRBV12-4	NA	NA	TRBJ1-2	TGTGCCACGTCTAGGCCCTACTATGGCTACACCTTC	CATSRPYYGYTF
TRBV5-5	few	NA	TRBJ1-1	TGTGCCAGCAGCTTGAGTTCGCCGGAAGCTTTCTTT	CASSLSSPEAFF
TRBV24-1	NA	NA	TRBJ2-1	TGTGCCACCTCAGCGGTAGGGCGAATCTACAATGAGCAGTTCTTC	CATSAVGRIYNEQFF
TRBV7-9	few	TRBD2	TRBJ2-7	TGTGCCAGCAGCTCCCTCCTAGCGGGAGAGGAGGTAGTCTACGAGCAGTACTTC	CASSSLLAGEEVVYEQYF
TRBV18	NA	TRBD1	TRBJ2-7	TGTGCCAGCTCGATCAACAGGGGACCTACCTACGAGCAGTACTTC	CASSINRGPTYEQYF
TRBV6-2/TRBV6-3	few	NA	TRBJ1-5	TGTGCCAGCAGTCCGACATCGTACTATAGCAATCAGCCCCAGCATTTT	CASSPTSYYSNQPQHF
TRBV7-6	few	NA	TRBJ2-2	TGTGCCAGCAGCTCGGCAGGGAGCGTCGGGGAGCTGTTTTTT	CASSSAGSVGELFF
TRBV3-1	NA	NA	TRBJ1-1	TGTGCCAGCAGCCGTTCGGAGGGAACGGCTTTCTTT	CASSRSEGTAFF
TRBV12-3/TRBV12-4	few	NA	TRBJ1-2	TGTGCCAGCAGTGATGGGGGCTACACCTTC	CASSDGGYTF
TRBV9	few	NA	TRBJ1-1	TGTGCCAGCAGCGTAGAAGAACAAAGGAACACTGAAGCTTTCTTT	CASSVEEQRNTEAFF
TRBV30	NA	TRBD1	TRBJ1-2	TGTGCCTGGAGTCGGACAGGGGGTATCTATGGCTACACCTTC	CAWSRTGGIYGYTF
TRBV5-1	many	NA	TRBJ1-1	TGCGCCAGCAGCTTGGGGGTAGGAATGAACACTGAAGCTTTCTTT	CASSLGVGMNTEAFF
TRBV14	few	NA	TRBJ2-4	TGTGCCAGCAGCCAAGCCAATAGCCAGAGACCCTTCATTCAGTACTTC	CASSQANSQRPFIQYF
TRBV5-1	NA	TRBD2	TRBJ2-3	TGCGCCAGCAGCTCTAGCGGGGCGGCCGGTGATACGCAGTATTTT	CASSSSGAAGDTQYF
TRBV20-1	many	NA	TRBJ2-7	TGCAGTGCTCGAGACAATAGCTACGAGCAGTACTTC	CSARDNSYEQYF
TRBV29-1	NA	NA	TRBJ1-2	TGCAGCGCCGCGACCGATCCCCGGGATGGCTACACCTTC	CSAATDPRDGYTF
TRBV5-6	NA	TRBD2	TRBJ2-4	TGTGCCAGCAGTCGACTAGCGGGAGAGCCCAAAAACATTCAGTACTTC	CASSRLAGEPKNIQYF
TRBV27	NA	NA	TRBJ2-7	TGTGCCAGCAGTTTATCTTCCCGGGTGAGCGAGCAGTACTTC	CASSLSSRVSEQYF
TRBV27	few	TRBD2	TRBJ2-5	TGTGCCAGCAGTCCTTCGGGAGGGATCCAAGAGACCCAGTACTTC	CASSPSGGIQETQYF
TRBV7-7	NA	NA	TRBJ2-1	TGTGCTAGCAGCCGATATCCCCTCAATGAGCAGTTCTTC	CASSRYPLNEQFF
TRBV2	NA	NA	TRBJ2-3	TGTGCCAGCAGTGTCGGGGTTGCGCAGTATTTT	CASSVGVAQYF
TRBV7-2	few	NA	TRBJ2-1	TGTGCCAGCAGCCAGAGGGCAGGAGGATACAATGAGCAGTTCTTC	CASSQRAGGYNEQFF
TRBV20-1	NA	NA	TRBJ2-3	TGCAGTGCCACCAAGACTACGAGCACAGATACGCAGTATTTT	CSATKTTSTDTQYF
TRBV12-3/TRBV12-4	NA	NA	TRBJ2-3	TGTGCCAGCAGTTTCGGCGGACATCTTGGTGGAGATACGCAGTATTTT	CASSFGGHLGGDTQYF
TRBV20-1	NA	TRBD2	TRBJ2-3	TGCAGTGCTACTGAGCCTGAAGCGGGGGCGGGAGATACGCAGTATTTT	CSATEPEAGAGDTQYF